Following are 31 T cell receptor beta chains from one sample sequenced in a study of CD8+ T cells in alopecia areata. cDNA serving as the sequencing template came from extracted, reverse transcribed RNA. Using immunoSEQ multiplex PCR, the repertoire was profiled, and TCRdb retains in-frame clones only, with some absent. Here the sample spans some 95,000 clones, 40% to 50% being singletons. Treatment of the sample: oral pan-JAK inhibitor, 5-10 mg twice daily. The input for sequencing was CD8+ T cells sorted from blood, taken at week 24, from a patient treated with tofacitinib. The receptors stem from a human donor with alopecia areata.

The genes are TRBV27 and TRBJ2-3; D might be TRBD2 (6 bases). This CDR3 comprises 14 residues. Germline CDR1 and CDR2: MNHEY and SMNVEV (reference sequence). V lost 5 bases and J 0 bases, leaving 9 bases between the germline ends. The CDR3: CASSVSGSTDTQYF. In nucleotides, the CDR3 is TGTGCCAGCAGTGTTAGCGGTAGCACAGATACGCAGTATTTT.

In its sample, this clone was seen a few times. This chain links TRBV29-1 with TRBJ1-2; 9 bases align to TRBD1. The junction had 12 bases not matched to a gene; V was cut back by 3 bases and J by 4 bases. CDR1 is SQVTM, CDR2 ANQGSEA, per germline. This CDR3 comprises 16 residues. As DNA, the CDR3 is TGCAGCGTTGATGTGGGACAGGGAGTTTTTCTCTATGGCTACACCTTC. Its translation: CSVDVGQGVFLYGYTF.

This sequence joins TRBV14 and TRBJ2-7, with TRBD2 matching 11 bases. Per the germline V gene, CDR1 is SGHDN and CDR2 is FVKESK. The CDR3 loop spans 15 amino acids. V lost 6 bases and J lost 1; bases outside the gene matches: 5. The CDR3 DNA reads as TGTGCCAGCAGTCCGGGACTAGCGGAGTCCTACGAGCAGTACTTC. Its protein is CASSPGLAESYEQYF.

J is TRBJ2-5 and V is TRBV4-1; TRBD2 aligns across 8 bases. Germline V CDR1 and CDR2: MGHRA, YSYEKL. The CDR3 is made up of 13 amino acids. J lost 2 bases, V lost 6 bases, and 2 bases had no gene match. As DNA, the CDR3 is TGCGCCAGCAGGGAGCGGGGGCAAGAGACCCAGTACTTC. Protein: CASRERGQETQYF.

The V and J genes are TRBV25-1 and TRBJ2-7; D assignment may be TRBD1 or TRBD2 (5 bases each). The CDR3 contains 14 residues. V was clipped by 5 bases and J by 3 bases, with 14 bases between them. The germline V gene encodes CDR1 MGHDK and CDR2 SYGVNS. The CDR3 DNA sequence: TGTGCCAGCAGTCGACCGGGACGGAGCTACGAGCAGTACTTC. This translates into CASSRPGRSYEQYF.

This sequence joins TRBV29-1 and TRBJ2-3, with 11 bases aligning to TRBD2. The CDR3 extends over 15 amino acids. The V and J ends lost 7 bases and 2 bases, in that order; junction bases with no gene match: 8. The germline CDR1 and CDR2 sequences are SQVTM and ANQGSEA. The CDR3 bases are TGCAGCGGACCGGGACTAGCGGAGAACACAGATACGCAGTATTTT. Amino acids: CSGPGLAENTDTQYF.

The V call is TRBV5-4, the J call TRBJ1-2; 8 bases match TRBD1. Germline assignment: CDR1 SGHNT and CDR2 YYREEE (reference sequence). Trimming took 2 bases from V and 4 from J; bases not matched to a gene: 7. This CDR3 region has 15 residues. CDR3 bases: TGTGCCAGCAGCTTAAGGGACAGGCTATCCTATGGCTACACCTTC. Amino acids: CASSLRDRLSYGYTF.

The J gene is TRBJ2-2, the V gene TRBV29-1; 7 bases map to TRBD2. CDR1 and CDR2 from the germline V gene are SQVTM and ANQGSEA. This CDR3 has 14 residues. The trim removed 5 bases at V and 0 bases at J, leaving 3 bases unmatched. DNA of the CDR3: TGCAGCGTTATAGCGGGTGCGAACACCGGGGAGCTGTTTTTT. It translates to CSVIAGANTGELFF.

This chain uses TRBV29-1 with TRBJ1-4; D unclear. CDR1 is SQVTM and CDR2 is ANQGSEA in the germline V gene. The length of the CDR3 is 14 residues. V was cut by 5 bases and J by 0 bases, with 10 bases left in between. CDR3 residues: CSVLASTTNEKLFF. The CDR3 bases are TGCAGCGTTCTGGCCTCTACAACTAATGAAAAACTGTTTTTT. The entire variable domain, with the rest obtained from reference TRBV29-1 and TRBJ1-4, is as follows: SAVISQKPSRDICQRGTSLTIQCQVDSQVTMMFWYRQQPGQSLTLIATANQGSEATYESGFVIDKFPISRPNLTFSTLTVSNMSPEDSSIYLCSVLASTTNEKLFFGSGTQLSVL.

J is TRBJ2-1 and V is TRBV29-1, with D maybe TRBD1 (5 bases). CDR1 and CDR2 (germline): SQVTM, ANQGSEA. V was clipped by 5 bases and J by 4 bases, with 18 bases between them. The CDR3 is 15 residues long. Here the CDR3 DNA reads TGCAGCGTTCAGGGCCACAAGATCCAGTACAATGAGCAGTTCTTC. Translating it yields CSVQGHKIQYNEQFF.

The chain employs TRBV27 and TRBJ2-3; the D is unclear. V was clipped by 1 base and J by 2 bases, with 13 bases between them. Germline V gives CDR1 MNHEY, CDR2 SMNVEV (reference sequence). This CDR3 comprises 16 residues. The CDR3 reads CASSLLGPEPTDTQYF. CDR3 bases: TGTGCCAGCAGTTTATTAGGCCCGGAGCCCACAGATACGCAGTATTTT.

This clone was seen only a few times. The rearrangement links TRBV29-1 to TRBJ2-2; D not resolved. The CDR3 loop spans 14 amino acids. CDR1 and CDR2 from the germline V gene are SQVTM and ANQGSEA. V was cut by 6 bases and J by 5 bases, with 16 bases left in between. The CDR3 DNA sequence: TGCAGCGTGACCACCAGTGGGTGGACCGGGGAGCTGTTTTTT. Translating it yields CSVTTSGWTGELFF.

The chain combines TRBV11-2 with TRBJ2-7, with 9 bases that match TRBD2. The CDR3 covers 15 residues. Trimming cost V 5 bases and J 2 bases; bases outside gene matches: 7. The germline V gene has CDR1 SGHAT and CDR2 FQNNGV. The CDR3: CASSPGLAPTYEQYF. CDR3 bases: TGTGCCAGCAGCCCCGGACTAGCGCCCACCTACGAGCAGTACTTC.

The CDR3 spells CASSLEEGRSGNTIYF. In nucleotides, the CDR3 is TGTGCCAGCAGCTTAGAGGAGGGGAGATCTGGAAACACCATATATTTT. V usage is TRBV13 and J usage is TRBJ1-3, with D possibly matching TRBD1 (5 bases). This CDR3 comprises 16 residues. Germline V gives CDR1 PRHDT, CDR2 FYEKMQ (reference sequence). V lost 1 base and J lost 1, with 11 bases in between.

The rearrangement uses TRBV7-8 and TRBJ2-3, with D possibly being TRBD1 or TRBD2 (5 bases each). The CDR3 loop spans 15 amino acids. Germline V CDR1 and CDR2: SGHVS, FQNEAQ. V dropped 4 bases and J dropped 6 bases, with 17 bases sitting between them. CDR3 bases: TGTGCCAGCAGCTCTTGGGACCTTTACAACGATACGCAGTATTTT. Its translation: CASSSWDLYNDTQYF.

The rearrangement links TRBV9 to TRBJ2-5; 7 bases are shared with TRBD2. Per germline, CDR1 SGDLS and CDR2 YYNGEE. The CDR3 consists of 15 residues. V trimming: 0 bases; J trimming: 5 bases; junction bases outside the gene matches: 7. CDR3 residues: CASSVGDYNSETQYF. CDR3 bases: TGTGCCAGCAGCGTAGGGGACTATAATAGCGAGACCCAGTACTTC.

The V and J genes are TRBV2 and TRBJ2-7; 9 bases line up with TRBD1. Germline V gene lookup returns CDR1 SNHLY and CDR2 FYNNEI. V shed 5 bases, J shed 5 bases, and the junction held 7 bases outside the gene matches. The CDR3 spans 14 residues. CDR3 protein: CASSLGTGSNEQYF. The CDR3 region has the DNA TGTGCCAGCAGTTTAGGGACAGGGTCAAACGAGCAGTACTTC. The variable domain in full, with the rest retrieved from reference TRBV2 and TRBJ2-7, is EPEVTQTPSHQVTQMGQEVILRCVPISNHLYFYWYRQILGQKVEFLVSFYNNEISEKSEIFDDQFSVERPDGSNFTLKIRSTKLEDSAMYFCASSLGTGSNEQYFGPGTRLTVT.

This clone has more than one count but fewer than ten. The chain links TRBV29-1 to TRBJ2-5; TRBD2 matches at 9 bases. Trimming cost V 7 bases and J 5 bases; bases outside gene matches: 20. Germline V CDR1 and CDR2: SQVTM, ANQGSEA. The CDR3 is 17 amino acids. CDR3 DNA sequence: TGCAGCGCCGAACGGGCGGCTAGCGGGAAAGGGTTGGAGACCCAGTACTTC. Encoded protein: CSAERAASGKGLETQYF. The variable domain in full, with the rest retrieved from reference TRBV29-1 and TRBJ2-5, is SAVISQKPSRDICQRGTSLTIQCQVDSQVTMMFWYRQQPGQSLTLIATANQGSEATYESGFVIDKFPISRPNLTFSTLTVSNMSPEDSSIYLCSAERAASGKGLETQYFGPGTRLLVL.

The chain has TRBV4-1 and TRBJ2-7; 7 bases agree with TRBD1. CDR3 length: 16 amino acids. With 0 bases clipped from V and 2 bases from J, the junction kept 7 bases outside the gene matches. Germline V gives CDR1 MGHRA, CDR2 YSYEKL. The DNA for the CDR3 is TGCGCCAGCAGCCAAGATCTCCCGCAGGGGGCCTACGAGCAGTACTTC. Its protein product is CASSQDLPQGAYEQYF.

This chain connects TRBV27 to TRBJ2-3; possibly TRBD1 for D (5 bases). V lost 2 bases and J lost 0, with 9 bases in between. The CDR3 runs to 15 residues. Germline CDR1 reads MNHEY; CDR2 reads SMNVEV (reference sequence). The CDR3 DNA sequence: TGTGCCAGCAGTTTACTAGACAGCAGCACAGATACGCAGTATTTT. This encodes CASSLLDSSTDTQYF.

Ten or more counts support this clone. The genes are TRBV4-3 and TRBJ1-4, with 7 bases that match TRBD1. The trim removed 1 base at V and 8 bases at J, leaving 7 bases unmatched. This CDR3 comprises 15 residues. From germline, CDR1 is LGHNA and CDR2 YSLEER. As DNA, the CDR3 is TGCGCCAGCAGCCAAGTAGGGGGCCGGCGCGAAAAACTGTTTTTT. Residues: CASSQVGGRREKLFF.

The V and J genes are TRBV4-1 and TRBJ2-3; D is possibly TRBD2 (5 bases). Between the trimmed V and J ends, which lost 2 bases and 5 bases, there was a span of 5 bases. Germline CDR1 is MGHRA and CDR2 is YSYEKL. There are 12 residues in the CDR3. The CDR3 region has the DNA TGCGCCAGCAGCCAACGGGGAGATACGCAGTATTTT. Translated, it gives CASSQRGDTQYF.

The genes are TRBV18 and TRBJ2-7; D perhaps matches TRBD2 (5 bases). The CDR3 totals 12 residues. Germline loops: CDR1 KGHSH, CDR2 LQKENI. V was pared by 6 bases and J by 7 bases, with 13 bases between. CDR3 protein: CASSLLPGEQYF. The CDR3, as DNA: TGTGCCAGCTCCCTCCTACCGGGGGAGCAGTACTTC.

In its sample, this clone was seen a few times. The rearrangement uses TRBV2 and TRBJ2-1, with 7 positions matching TRBD1. Germline V gene sequence: CDR1 SNHLY, CDR2 FYNNEI. V trimming: 7 bases; J trimming: 9 bases; junction bases outside the gene matches: 6. This CDR3 has 12 residues. DNA of the CDR3: TGTGCCAGCACGGGACAGAATCTTGAGCAGTTCTTC. It codes for CASTGQNLEQFF.

V and J are TRBV7-9 and TRBJ2-7; D might be TRBD2 (5 bases). Trimming took 6 bases from V and 5 from J, leaving 14 bases between them. The CDR3 has 13 amino acids. Per the germline V gene, CDR1 is SEHNR and CDR2 is FQNEAQ (reference sequence). CDR3 nucleotide sequence: TGTGCCAGCAGGCCCCGGGATAGCGACGAGCAGTACTTC. Translated, it gives CASRPRDSDEQYF.

A few counts support this clone. The V and J genes are TRBV28 and TRBJ1-1; D is possibly TRBD1 (6 bases). Trimming pared 2 bases from V and 5 bases from J, leaving 9 bases between. The CDR3 extends over 13 amino acids. From germline, CDR1 is MDHEN and CDR2 SYDVKM. The CDR3, as DNA: TGTGCCAGCAGTTTAGACAGGAATACTGAAGCTTTCTTT. Translated: CASSLDRNTEAFF.

The gene calls are TRBV19 and TRBJ1-5; D not resolved. The V gene's germline CDR1 is LNHDA and CDR2 SQIVND (reference sequence). V was clipped by 4 bases and J by 0 bases, with 7 bases between them. The CDR3 sequence is 14 residues long. DNA for the CDR3: TGTGCCAGTAGTAGGGTATATAGCAATCAGCCCCAGCATTTT. This gives the protein CASSRVYSNQPQHF.

The CDR3 sequence is CASSFGSGVDIQYF. DNA of the CDR3: TGTGCCAGCAGCTTCGGGAGCGGGGTCGACATTCAGTACTTC. V is TRBV7-9 and J is TRBJ2-4; 7 bases are a match to TRBD2. The CDR3 consists of 14 residues. Trimming took 3 bases from V and 8 from J; bases not matched to a gene: 7. The germline V gene has CDR1 SEHNR and CDR2 FQNEAQ (reference sequence).

A few counts support this clone. The J gene is TRBJ2-7, the V gene TRBV7-2, with 7 bases lining up with TRBD1. This CDR3 contains 13 residues. Trimming took 6 bases from V and 4 from J; bases not matched to a gene: 6. CDR1 is SGHTA, CDR2 FQGNSA, per germline. CDR3 sequence: CASRPETGYEQYF. The DNA for the CDR3 is TGTGCCAGCAGACCGGAGACAGGGTACGAGCAGTACTTC.

The sample holds a few counts of this clone. This chain connects TRBV7-9 to TRBJ2-1; the match to TRBD2 covers 7 bases. CDR3 size: 14 residues. CDR1 is SEHNR and CDR2 is FQNEAQ in the germline V gene (reference sequence). Unmatched junction bases numbered 12, after V lost 6 bases and J lost 10 bases. CDR3 nucleotide sequence: TGTGCCAGCAGGCTGGGGGGATCAGCGGGAGAGCAGTTCTTC. Translated, it gives CASRLGGSAGEQFF.

CDR3 amino acids: CASSLGYTSGFDEQFF. CDR3 coding DNA: TGTGCCAGCAGCTTAGGGTACACTAGCGGGTTCGATGAGCAGTTCTTC. The chain links TRBV11-2 to TRBJ2-1, with 9 bases lining up with TRBD2. The CDR3 consists of 16 residues. Germline V gives CDR1 SGHAT, CDR2 FQNNGV. J gave up 8 bases and V 1 base, and 9 bases lay outside the gene matches.